These T cell receptor beta chains were read from a single sample in a study of T cell changes during pregnancy in multiple sclerosis. The repertoire was sequenced with immunoSEQ multiplex PCR; TCRdb's copy has only in-frame clones and lacks some. Seen here are roughly 93,000 clones, roughly 92% observed once, and the top ten hold about 2%. Sequenced material: peripheral blood, taken after pregnancy. These TCRs come from a female donor with multiple sclerosis, enrolled in a pregnancy study. Each CDR3 is given with its conserved first and last residue. D genes are given only for firm matches. Some rows have no size entry. The others give once, few or many, or a class for an expanded clone.

v_call: TRBV20-1
clone_size: NA
d_call: NA
j_call: TRBJ2-5
cdr3_nt: TGCAGTGCAGGAGCAGAGACCCAGTACTTC
cdr3_aa: CSAGAETQYF

v_call: TRBV7-2
clone_size: NA
d_call: NA
j_call: TRBJ1-1
cdr3_nt: TGTGCCAGCAGCTTAGTAACCCAGTTGAACACTGAAGCTTTCTTT
cdr3_aa: CASSLVTQLNTEAFF

v_call: TRBV7-9
clone_size: NA
d_call: NA
j_call: TRBJ2-1
cdr3_nt: TGTGCCAGCAGCCCCGAGGAGAGGGATGAGCAGTTCTTC
cdr3_aa: CASSPEERDEQFF

v_call: TRBV2
clone_size: NA
d_call: TRBD1
j_call: TRBJ1-1
cdr3_nt: TGTGCCAGCATGGGATGGGACAGGGTGAACACTGAAGCTTTCTTT
cdr3_aa: CASMGWDRVNTEAFF

v_call: TRBV27
clone_size: NA
d_call: NA
j_call: TRBJ1-5
cdr3_nt: TGTGCCAGCAGTTTTGGGGGGGCACCCAGTCAGCCCCAGCATTTT
cdr3_aa: CASSFGGAPSQPQHF

v_call: TRBV7-9
clone_size: NA
d_call: TRBD1
j_call: TRBJ2-7
cdr3_nt: TGTGCCAGCAGCTTGCCCACCCTGACAGGGGACGAGCAGTACTTC
cdr3_aa: CASSLPTLTGDEQYF

v_call: TRBV13
clone_size: NA
d_call: TRBD2
j_call: TRBJ2-2
cdr3_nt: TGTGCCAGCAGCCCAACCCGGGGGGGCCAGGACACCGGGGAGCTGTTTTTT
cdr3_aa: CASSPTRGGQDTGELFF

v_call: TRBV6-6
clone_size: NA
d_call: TRBD2
j_call: TRBJ2-7
cdr3_nt: TGTGCCAGCAGTCGAATGGGAACGGGAGGGCCCGGAGAGCAGTACTTC
cdr3_aa: CASSRMGTGGPGEQYF

v_call: TRBV5-1
clone_size: once
d_call: TRBD1
j_call: TRBJ1-4
cdr3_nt: TGCGCCAGCAGCTTAGAGGGACAGGGCAATGAAAAACTGTTTTTT
cdr3_aa: CASSLEGQGNEKLFF

v_call: TRBV19
clone_size: few
d_call: TRBD1
j_call: TRBJ1-2
cdr3_nt: TGTGCCAGTACTCCAAGGGGGGTCCGGACAGGGGCCGACTATGGCTACACCTTC
cdr3_aa: CASTPRGVRTGADYGYTF

v_call: TRBV5-6
clone_size: NA
d_call: NA
j_call: TRBJ1-5
cdr3_nt: TGTGCCAGCAGCTCATATACAGGGTCCAATCAGCCCCAGCATTTT
cdr3_aa: CASSSYTGSNQPQHF

v_call: TRBV27
clone_size: NA
d_call: TRBD1
j_call: TRBJ2-7
cdr3_nt: TGTGCCAGCAGTTTACATAAGGGTGGGACAGGCTTTTCCTACGAGCAGTACTTC
cdr3_aa: CASSLHKGGTGFSYEQYF

v_call: TRBV19
clone_size: NA
d_call: NA
j_call: TRBJ1-1
cdr3_nt: TGTGCCAGTAGTATAGTGTGGCCGAACACTGAAGCTTTCTTT
cdr3_aa: CASSIVWPNTEAFF

v_call: TRBV5-5
clone_size: NA
d_call: NA
j_call: TRBJ2-5
cdr3_nt: TGTGCCAGCAGCTTGGCGACAGCTGAGACCCAGTACTTC
cdr3_aa: CASSLATAETQYF

v_call: TRBV6-5
clone_size: few
d_call: NA
j_call: TRBJ1-6
cdr3_nt: TGTGCCAGCAGTTACGACCGGGATAATTCACCCCTCCACTTT
cdr3_aa: CASSYDRDNSPLHF

v_call: TRBV15
clone_size: NA
d_call: TRBD1
j_call: TRBJ1-2
cdr3_nt: TGTGCCACCAGCAGAAATGAAGGGGGCGAATATGGCTACACCTTC
cdr3_aa: CATSRNEGGEYGYTF

v_call: TRBV6-5
clone_size: NA
d_call: NA
j_call: TRBJ1-1
cdr3_nt: TGTGCCAGCAGTTACGCCGGGACACCGAACACTGAAGCTTTCTTT
cdr3_aa: CASSYAGTPNTEAFF

v_call: TRBV18
clone_size: NA
d_call: TRBD2
j_call: TRBJ2-7
cdr3_nt: TGTGCCAGCTCACCACAGCCGGGAGGGATCTACGAGCAGTACTTC
cdr3_aa: CASSPQPGGIYEQYF

v_call: TRBV2
clone_size: NA
d_call: NA
j_call: TRBJ1-6
cdr3_nt: TGTGCCAGCAGTGAAGCGGTGAGGTCACCCCTCCACTTT
cdr3_aa: CASSEAVRSPLHF

v_call: TRBV6-6
clone_size: once
d_call: TRBD2
j_call: TRBJ2-7
cdr3_nt: TGTGCCAGCAGTTACAAAGGACTAGGGGACCACGAGCAGTACTTC
cdr3_aa: CASSYKGLGDHEQYF

v_call: TRBV4-1
clone_size: NA
d_call: NA
j_call: TRBJ1-2
cdr3_nt: TGCGCCAGCAGCCAAGTCGGGGATGGCTACACCTTC
cdr3_aa: CASSQVGDGYTF

v_call: TRBV7-2
clone_size: NA
d_call: TRBD2
j_call: TRBJ2-5
cdr3_nt: TGTGCCAGCAGCTTAGGACTAGCGGGGGGTGAGACCCAGTACTTC
cdr3_aa: CASSLGLAGGETQYF

v_call: TRBV21-1
clone_size: NA
d_call: NA
j_call: TRBJ1-5
cdr3_nt: TGTGCCAGCAGCAAGTCCGACAGGTCGGGTCAGCCCCAGCATTTT
cdr3_aa: CASSKSDRSGQPQHF

v_call: TRBV6-5
clone_size: NA
d_call: NA
j_call: TRBJ1-1
cdr3_nt: TGTGCCAGCAGTTCAGGGCTAGGCGAGAGTACTGAAGCTTTCTTT
cdr3_aa: CASSSGLGESTEAFF

v_call: TRBV10-3
clone_size: NA
d_call: TRBD1
j_call: TRBJ1-2
cdr3_nt: TGTGCCATCAGGACCTCGGGACAGGGGATTGGCTACACCTTC
cdr3_aa: CAIRTSGQGIGYTF

v_call: TRBV30
clone_size: NA
d_call: NA
j_call: TRBJ2-3
cdr3_nt: TGTGGGGCAGCAACAACAGATACGCAGTATTTT
cdr3_aa: CGAATTDTQYF

v_call: TRBV11-1
clone_size: NA
d_call: NA
j_call: TRBJ2-5
cdr3_nt: TGTGCCAGCAGCCCGTCCGGGGACCGGAGGGGAGAGACCCAGTACTTC
cdr3_aa: CASSPSGDRRGETQYF

v_call: TRBV30
clone_size: NA
d_call: TRBD2
j_call: TRBJ2-3
cdr3_nt: TGTGCCTGGAGTGTACTAGCGGGGGGACTCACAGATACGCAGTATTTT
cdr3_aa: CAWSVLAGGLTDTQYF

v_call: TRBV19
clone_size: NA
d_call: NA
j_call: TRBJ1-3
cdr3_nt: TGTGCCAGTTTGGACAGTCCGAGCTCTGGAAACACCATATATTTT
cdr3_aa: CASLDSPSSGNTIYF

v_call: TRBV5-1
clone_size: NA
d_call: TRBD1
j_call: TRBJ2-1
cdr3_nt: TGCGCCAGCAGCTTACGGGACAGGGACTACAATGAGCAGTTCTTC
cdr3_aa: CASSLRDRDYNEQFF

v_call: TRBV6-4
clone_size: NA
d_call: NA
j_call: TRBJ1-2
cdr3_nt: TGTGCCAGGGGACATATCAACTATGGCTACACCTTC
cdr3_aa: CARGHINYGYTF

v_call: TRBV18
clone_size: NA
d_call: NA
j_call: TRBJ1-1
cdr3_nt: TGTGCCAGCTCACCGACGACAGTGAACACTGAAGCTTTCTTT
cdr3_aa: CASSPTTVNTEAFF

v_call: TRBV5-8
clone_size: NA
d_call: NA
j_call: TRBJ2-6
cdr3_nt: TGTGCCAGCACCACACAGGGGGGGTACCTCTCTGGGGCCAACGTCCTGACTTTC
cdr3_aa: CASTTQGGYLSGANVLTF

v_call: TRBV4-3
clone_size: NA
d_call: TRBD1
j_call: TRBJ1-6
cdr3_nt: TGCGCCAGCAGCCAACGAGACAGGGTCTATAATTCACCCCTCCACTTT
cdr3_aa: CASSQRDRVYNSPLHF

v_call: TRBV6-1
clone_size: NA
d_call: TRBD1
j_call: TRBJ1-1
cdr3_nt: TGTGCCAGCAGGCCCGGGACAGACCACACTGAAGCTTTCTTT
cdr3_aa: CASRPGTDHTEAFF

v_call: TRBV7-9
clone_size: NA
d_call: TRBD1
j_call: TRBJ1-1
cdr3_nt: TGTGCCAGCAGCCCCGGGGCCCAGGGGGTGAACACTGAAGCTTTCTTT
cdr3_aa: CASSPGAQGVNTEAFF

v_call: TRBV6-5
clone_size: NA
d_call: TRBD1
j_call: TRBJ1-5
cdr3_nt: TGTGCCAGCAGGGGGACAGGGGGCAATCAGCCCCAGCATTTT
cdr3_aa: CASRGTGGNQPQHF

v_call: TRBV4-3
clone_size: NA
d_call: TRBD2
j_call: TRBJ2-1
cdr3_nt: TGCGCCAGCAGCCATGATCCGCGTTTAGCGGGGGGATTCTACAATGAGCAGTTCTTC
cdr3_aa: CASSHDPRLAGGFYNEQFF

v_call: TRBV19
clone_size: NA
d_call: NA
j_call: TRBJ1-5
cdr3_nt: TGTGCCAGTACCCCAATATCAGTGAATCAGCCCCAGCATTTT
cdr3_aa: CASTPISVNQPQHF

v_call: TRBV30
clone_size: NA
d_call: TRBD1
j_call: TRBJ1-1
cdr3_nt: TGTGCCTGGACGACAGGGTCGAACACTGAAGCTTTCTTT
cdr3_aa: CAWTTGSNTEAFF

v_call: TRBV7-9
clone_size: NA
d_call: TRBD1
j_call: TRBJ2-3
cdr3_nt: TGTGCCAGCAGCTTGGGGACAGTCACAGATACGCAGTATTTT
cdr3_aa: CASSLGTVTDTQYF

v_call: TRBV6-5
clone_size: NA
d_call: TRBD2
j_call: TRBJ2-1
cdr3_nt: TGTGCCAGCAGTTTGACTAGCGGGCCTACCTACAATGAGCAGTTCTTC
cdr3_aa: CASSLTSGPTYNEQFF

v_call: TRBV9
clone_size: NA
d_call: NA
j_call: TRBJ2-5
cdr3_nt: TGTGCCAGCAGCGTAGGAGGAGAGACCCAGTACTTC
cdr3_aa: CASSVGGETQYF

v_call: TRBV7-2
clone_size: once
d_call: TRBD2
j_call: TRBJ2-5
cdr3_nt: TGTGCCAGCAGCTCGCGGGGAGCGGGGATTCCAAGAGAGACCCAGTACTTC
cdr3_aa: CASSSRGAGIPRETQYF

v_call: TRBV5-8
clone_size: NA
d_call: NA
j_call: TRBJ1-2
cdr3_nt: TGTGCCAGCAGCCCTCCCAGGGCTTACGGCTACACCTTC
cdr3_aa: CASSPPRAYGYTF

v_call: TRBV4-1
clone_size: NA
d_call: TRBD1
j_call: TRBJ1-4
cdr3_nt: TGCGCCAGCAGCCAAGGCCGGACAGGGGGTTCTAATGAAAAACTGTTTTTT
cdr3_aa: CASSQGRTGGSNEKLFF

v_call: TRBV2
clone_size: NA
d_call: NA
j_call: TRBJ2-1
cdr3_nt: TGTGCCAGCCCTCCGGTCGAGGCCCCCTACAATGAGCAGTTCTTC
cdr3_aa: CASPPVEAPYNEQFF

v_call: TRBV29-1
clone_size: NA
d_call: TRBD2
j_call: TRBJ2-7
cdr3_nt: TGCAGCGTTGAAGATCGTGGCGGGAGGGAGCAGTACTTC
cdr3_aa: CSVEDRGGREQYF

v_call: TRBV30
clone_size: NA
d_call: TRBD1
j_call: TRBJ1-4
cdr3_nt: TGTGCCTGGAGTGTGGGACAGGGGGGTGAAAAACTGTTTTTT
cdr3_aa: CAWSVGQGGEKLFF

v_call: TRBV29-1
clone_size: NA
d_call: TRBD2
j_call: TRBJ2-1
cdr3_nt: TGCAGCTCTCTAGTAGTAGCGGGGTACAATGAGCAGTTCTTC
cdr3_aa: CSSLVVAGYNEQFF

v_call: TRBV6-1
clone_size: once
d_call: TRBD1
j_call: TRBJ1-4
cdr3_nt: TGTGCCAGCAGGGACAGGGGTGGGGGTGAAAAACTGTTTTTT
cdr3_aa: CASRDRGGGEKLFF

v_call: TRBV7-9
clone_size: NA
d_call: NA
j_call: TRBJ2-6
cdr3_nt: TGTGCCAGCTCTCTTGCTGGGGCCAACGTCCTGACTTTC
cdr3_aa: CASSLAGANVLTF

v_call: TRBV4-1
clone_size: NA
d_call: NA
j_call: TRBJ2-5
cdr3_nt: TGCGCCAGCAGCCAAGATCAAAGGGGCAGCCCTCAGTACCAAGAGACCCAGTACTTC
cdr3_aa: CASSQDQRGSPQYQETQYF

v_call: TRBV10-3
clone_size: NA
d_call: TRBD1
j_call: TRBJ1-2
cdr3_nt: TGTGCCATCAGTGGGACAGGTCGTGGCTACACCTTC
cdr3_aa: CAISGTGRGYTF

v_call: TRBV4-2
clone_size: NA
d_call: NA
j_call: TRBJ1-1
cdr3_nt: TGTGCCAGCAGCCAAGAGGCGACAGCGCAATCGAACACTGAAGCTTTCTTT
cdr3_aa: CASSQEATAQSNTEAFF

v_call: TRBV6-5
clone_size: NA
d_call: TRBD2
j_call: TRBJ2-7
cdr3_nt: TGTGCCAGCATTCCCCCGGGGGGACTCGAGCAGTACTTC
cdr3_aa: CASIPPGGLEQYF

v_call: TRBV10-3
clone_size: NA
d_call: TRBD2
j_call: TRBJ2-3
cdr3_nt: TGTGCCATCAGTGACGGAGCGGGAGGGAGCACAGATACGCAGTATTTT
cdr3_aa: CAISDGAGGSTDTQYF

v_call: TRBV27
clone_size: once
d_call: NA
j_call: TRBJ1-2
cdr3_nt: TGTGCCAGCAGTACCTCGACTGAAAACTATGGCTACACCTTC
cdr3_aa: CASSTSTENYGYTF

v_call: TRBV10-3
clone_size: NA
d_call: NA
j_call: TRBJ2-7
cdr3_nt: TGTGCCATCAGCGCCAGACAGGAATCCTACGAGCAGTACTTC
cdr3_aa: CAISARQESYEQYF

v_call: TRBV28
clone_size: NA
d_call: NA
j_call: TRBJ1-6
cdr3_nt: TGTGCCAGCAGGGGGGGCTATAATTCACCCCTCCACTTT
cdr3_aa: CASRGGYNSPLHF